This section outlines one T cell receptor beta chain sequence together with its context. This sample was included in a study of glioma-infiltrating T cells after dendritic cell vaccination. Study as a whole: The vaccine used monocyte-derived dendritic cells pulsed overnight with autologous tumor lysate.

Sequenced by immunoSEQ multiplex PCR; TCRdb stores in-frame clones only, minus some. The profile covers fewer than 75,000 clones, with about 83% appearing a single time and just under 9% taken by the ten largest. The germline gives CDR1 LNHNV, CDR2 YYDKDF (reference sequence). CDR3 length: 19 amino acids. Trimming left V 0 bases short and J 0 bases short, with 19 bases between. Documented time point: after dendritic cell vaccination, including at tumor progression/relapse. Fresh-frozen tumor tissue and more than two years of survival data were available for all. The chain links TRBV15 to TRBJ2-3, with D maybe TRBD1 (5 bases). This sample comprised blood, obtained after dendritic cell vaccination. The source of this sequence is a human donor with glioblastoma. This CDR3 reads CATSRDGRLRGPSTDTQYF. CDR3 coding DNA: TGTGCCACCAGCAGAGATGGTCGGTTAAGGGGCCCCAGCACAGATACGCAGTATTTT.